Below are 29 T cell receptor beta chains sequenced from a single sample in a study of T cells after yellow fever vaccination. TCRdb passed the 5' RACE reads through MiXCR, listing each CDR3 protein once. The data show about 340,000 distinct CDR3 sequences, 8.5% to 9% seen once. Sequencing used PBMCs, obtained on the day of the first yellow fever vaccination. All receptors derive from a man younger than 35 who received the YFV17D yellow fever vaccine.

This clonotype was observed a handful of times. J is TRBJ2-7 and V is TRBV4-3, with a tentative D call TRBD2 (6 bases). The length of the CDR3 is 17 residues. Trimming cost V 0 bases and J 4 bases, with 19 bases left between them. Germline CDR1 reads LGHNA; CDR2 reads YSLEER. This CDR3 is CASSQEAVGGTSYEQYF. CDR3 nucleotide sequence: TGCGCCAGCAGCCAAGAAGCCGTGGGGGGTACTAGTTACGAGCAGTACTTC.

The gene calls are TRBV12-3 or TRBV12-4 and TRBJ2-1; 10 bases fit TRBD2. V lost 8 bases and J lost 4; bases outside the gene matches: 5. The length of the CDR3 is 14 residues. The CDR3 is CASARTSGYNEQFF. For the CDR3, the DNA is TGTGCCAGCGCTCGGACTAGCGGTTACAATGAGCAGTTCTTC.

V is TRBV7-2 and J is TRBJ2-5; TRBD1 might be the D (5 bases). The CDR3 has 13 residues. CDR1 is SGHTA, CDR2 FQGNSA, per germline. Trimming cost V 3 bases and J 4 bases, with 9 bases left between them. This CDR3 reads CASSFRATETQYF. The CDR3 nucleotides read TGTGCCAGCAGCTTCAGGGCGACAGAGACCCAGTACTTC.

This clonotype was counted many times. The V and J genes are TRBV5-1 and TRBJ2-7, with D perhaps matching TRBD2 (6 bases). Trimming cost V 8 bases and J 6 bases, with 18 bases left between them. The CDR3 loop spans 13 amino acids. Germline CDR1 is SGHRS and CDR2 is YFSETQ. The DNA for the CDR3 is TGCGCCAGTACGGGAGCAGGGTTCAGCGAGCAGTACTTC. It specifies CASTGAGFSEQYF.

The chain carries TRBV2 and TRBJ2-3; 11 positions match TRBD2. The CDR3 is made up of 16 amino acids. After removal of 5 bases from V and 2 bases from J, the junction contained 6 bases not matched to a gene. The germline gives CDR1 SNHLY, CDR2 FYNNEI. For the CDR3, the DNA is TGTGCCAGCAGTAACGTAGCGGGGGGGGTCACAGATACGCAGTATTTT. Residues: CASSNVAGGVTDTQYF.

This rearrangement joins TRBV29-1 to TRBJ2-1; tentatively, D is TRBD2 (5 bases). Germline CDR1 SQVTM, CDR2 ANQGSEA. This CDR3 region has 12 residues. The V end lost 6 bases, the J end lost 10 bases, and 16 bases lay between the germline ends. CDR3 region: CSVGFAGWEQFF. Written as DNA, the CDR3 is TGCAGCGTCGGATTTGCGGGCTGGGAGCAGTTCTTC.

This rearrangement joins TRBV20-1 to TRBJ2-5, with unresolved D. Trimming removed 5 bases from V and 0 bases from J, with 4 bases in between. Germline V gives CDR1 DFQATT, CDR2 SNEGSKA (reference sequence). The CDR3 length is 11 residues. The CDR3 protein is CSAGNQETQYF. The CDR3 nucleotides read TGCAGTGCTGGAAACCAAGAGACCCAGTACTTC.

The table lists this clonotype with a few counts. The CDR3: CASSVTGQGALGYEKLFF. CDR3 bases: TGTGCCAGCAGCGTAACGGGACAGGGGGCTCTCGGTTATGAAAAACTGTTTTTT. This chain uses TRBV7-2 with TRBJ1-4, with TRBD1 identical over 12 bases. Germline CDR1 and CDR2: SGHTA and FQGNSA. The CDR3 runs 18 residues. After removal of 5 bases from V and 6 bases from J, the junction contained 13 bases not matched to a gene.

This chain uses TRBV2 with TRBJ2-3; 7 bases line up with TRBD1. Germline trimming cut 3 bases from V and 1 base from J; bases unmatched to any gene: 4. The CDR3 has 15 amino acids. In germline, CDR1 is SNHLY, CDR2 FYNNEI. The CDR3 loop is CASSDRTGGTDTQYF. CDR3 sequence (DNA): TGTGCCAGCAGTGATCGGACAGGCGGCACAGATACGCAGTATTTT.

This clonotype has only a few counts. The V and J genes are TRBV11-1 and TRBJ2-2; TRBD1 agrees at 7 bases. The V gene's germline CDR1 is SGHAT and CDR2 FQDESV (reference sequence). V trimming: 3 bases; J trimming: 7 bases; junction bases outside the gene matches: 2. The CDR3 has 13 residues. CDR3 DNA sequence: TGTGCCAGCAGCTTGGGACAGCGCGGGGAGCTGTTTTTT. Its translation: CASSLGQRGELFF.

The CDR3 reads CASSQRGIGTDTQYF. CDR3 in DNA: TGCGCCAGCAGCCAAAGGGGCATTGGCACAGATACGCAGTATTTT. This chain joins TRBV4-3 and TRBJ2-3, with D maybe TRBD1 (5 bases). Germline V gives CDR1 LGHNA, CDR2 YSLEER. The CDR3 contains 15 residues. The ends were cut back, 2 bases at V and 1 base at J, with 10 bases in the middle.

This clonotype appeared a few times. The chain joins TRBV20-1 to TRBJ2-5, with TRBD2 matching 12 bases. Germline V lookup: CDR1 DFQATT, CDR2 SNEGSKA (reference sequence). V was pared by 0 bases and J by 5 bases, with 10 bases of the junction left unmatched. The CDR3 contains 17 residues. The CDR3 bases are TGCAGTGCTAGAGATTACGGACTAGCGGGGCGCCCCGAGACCCAGTACTTC. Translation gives CSARDYGLAGRPETQYF.

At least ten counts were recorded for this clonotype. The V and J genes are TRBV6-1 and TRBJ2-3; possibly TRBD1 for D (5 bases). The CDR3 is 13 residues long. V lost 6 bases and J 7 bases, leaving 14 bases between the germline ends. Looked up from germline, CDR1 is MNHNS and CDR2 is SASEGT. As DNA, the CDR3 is TGTGCCAGCAGCCACCCGACAGTACATACGCAGTATTTT. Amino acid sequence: CASSHPTVHTQYF.

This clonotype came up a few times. CDR3 DNA sequence: TGTGCCAGTCTCGGGGGCTCCTACAATGAGCAGTTCTTC. Encoded protein: CASLGGSYNEQFF. This chain connects TRBV18 to TRBJ2-1, with D possibly being TRBD2 (6 bases). Germline V lookup: CDR1 KGHSH, CDR2 LQKENI. The CDR3 has 13 residues. The V end lost 9 bases, the J end lost 0 bases, and 9 bases lay between the germline ends.

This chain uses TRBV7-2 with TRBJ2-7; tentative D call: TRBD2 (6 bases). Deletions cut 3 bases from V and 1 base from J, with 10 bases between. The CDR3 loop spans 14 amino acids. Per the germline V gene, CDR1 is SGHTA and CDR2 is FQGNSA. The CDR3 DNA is TGTGCCAGCAGCTTGCGGGGCCTATCCTACGAGCAGTACGTC. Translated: CASSLRGLSYEQYV.

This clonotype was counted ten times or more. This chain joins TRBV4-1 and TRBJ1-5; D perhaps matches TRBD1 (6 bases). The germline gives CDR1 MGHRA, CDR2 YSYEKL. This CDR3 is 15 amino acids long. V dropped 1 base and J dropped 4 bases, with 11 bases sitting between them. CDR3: CASSQASTGNQPQHF. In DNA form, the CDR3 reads TGCGCCAGCAGCCAAGCGAGCACAGGGAATCAGCCCCAGCATTTT.

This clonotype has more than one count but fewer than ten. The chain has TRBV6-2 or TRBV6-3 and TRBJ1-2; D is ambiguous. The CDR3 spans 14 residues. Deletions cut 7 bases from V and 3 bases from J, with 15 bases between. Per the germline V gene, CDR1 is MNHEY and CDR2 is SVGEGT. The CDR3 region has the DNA TGTGCCAGCACCCCTGATCCAGGCTACTATGGCTACACCTTC. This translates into CASTPDPGYYGYTF.

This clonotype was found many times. The CDR3 protein is CASTPRPTGYGYTF. The CDR3 bases are TGTGCCAGCACCCCGCGGCCCACGGGCTATGGCTACACCTTC. The chain is built from TRBV12-3 or TRBV12-4 and TRBJ1-2; D ambiguous. Trimming removed 7 bases from V and 4 bases from J, with 16 bases in between. This CDR3 region has 14 residues.

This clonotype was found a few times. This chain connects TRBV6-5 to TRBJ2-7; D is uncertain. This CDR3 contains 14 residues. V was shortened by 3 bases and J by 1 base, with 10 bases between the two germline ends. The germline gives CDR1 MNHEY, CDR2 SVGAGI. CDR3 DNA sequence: TGTGCCAGCAGTTATTCCGTTGGTTCCTACGAGCAGTACTTC. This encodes CASSYSVGSYEQYF.

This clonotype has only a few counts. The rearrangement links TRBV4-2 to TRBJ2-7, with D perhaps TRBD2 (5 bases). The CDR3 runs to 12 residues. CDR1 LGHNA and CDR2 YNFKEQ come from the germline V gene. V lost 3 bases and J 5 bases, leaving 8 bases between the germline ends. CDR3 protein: CASSQGGHEQYF. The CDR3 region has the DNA TGTGCCAGCAGCCAGGGCGGGCACGAGCAGTACTTC.

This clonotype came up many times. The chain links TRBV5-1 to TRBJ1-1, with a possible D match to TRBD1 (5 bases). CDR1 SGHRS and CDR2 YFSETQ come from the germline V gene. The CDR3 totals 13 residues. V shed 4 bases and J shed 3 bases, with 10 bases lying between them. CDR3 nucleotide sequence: TGCGCCAGCAGCCGACTACAGGACACTGAAGCTTTCTTT. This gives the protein CASSRLQDTEAFF.

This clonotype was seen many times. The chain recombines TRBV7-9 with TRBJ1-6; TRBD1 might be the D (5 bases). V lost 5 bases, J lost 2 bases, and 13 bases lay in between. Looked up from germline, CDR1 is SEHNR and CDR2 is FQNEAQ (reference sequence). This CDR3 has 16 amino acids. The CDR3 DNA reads TGTGCCAGCAGCGCTCGAGAGACAGCCTATAATTCACCCCTCCACTTT. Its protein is CASSARETAYNSPLHF.

The CDR3 here is CASSLSSNYGYTF. DNA for the CDR3: TGTGCCAGCAGTTTATCCAGCAACTATGGCTACACCTTC. The chain combines TRBV12-3 or TRBV12-4 with TRBJ1-2; D unclear. This CDR3 spans 13 amino acids. The V and J ends lost 2 bases and 2 bases respectively, with 6 bases between them.

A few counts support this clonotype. The DNA of the CDR3 is TGCGCCAGCAGCCAAGATTATGGCACCGGATATGGCTACACCTTC. Translated, it gives CASSQDYGTGYGYTF. The rearrangement links TRBV4-3 to TRBJ1-2; D is unclear. The germline V gene encodes CDR1 LGHNA and CDR2 YSLEER. The CDR3 spans 15 residues. V lost 0 bases and J 5 bases, leaving 13 bases between the germline ends.

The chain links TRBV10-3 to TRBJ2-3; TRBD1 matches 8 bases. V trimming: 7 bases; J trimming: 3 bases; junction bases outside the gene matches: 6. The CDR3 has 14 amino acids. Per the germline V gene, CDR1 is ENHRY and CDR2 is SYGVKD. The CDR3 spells CAITPGQETDTQYF. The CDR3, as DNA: TGTGCCATCACCCCGGGACAGGAGACAGATACGCAGTATTTT.

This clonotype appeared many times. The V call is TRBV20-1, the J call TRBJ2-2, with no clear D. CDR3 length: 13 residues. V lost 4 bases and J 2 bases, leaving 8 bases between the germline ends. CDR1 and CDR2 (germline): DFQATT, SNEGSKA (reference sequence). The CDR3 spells CSAIPLNTGELFF. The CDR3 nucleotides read TGCAGTGCTATACCCCTTAACACCGGGGAGCTGTTTTTT.

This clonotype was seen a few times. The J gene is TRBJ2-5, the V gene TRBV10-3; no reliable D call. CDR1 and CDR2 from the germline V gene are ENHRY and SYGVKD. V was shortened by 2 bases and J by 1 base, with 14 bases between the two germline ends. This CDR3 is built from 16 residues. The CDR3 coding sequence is TGTGCCATCAGTGAGCCACAACCCTACTTCCAAGAGACCCAGTACTTC. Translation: CAISEPQPYFQETQYF.

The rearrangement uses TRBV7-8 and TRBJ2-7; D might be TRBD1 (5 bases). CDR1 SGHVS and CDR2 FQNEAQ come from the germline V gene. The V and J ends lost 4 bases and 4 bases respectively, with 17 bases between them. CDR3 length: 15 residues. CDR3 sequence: CASSSIRLDIYEQYF. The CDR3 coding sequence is TGTGCCAGCAGCTCTATACGTCTGGACATTTACGAGCAGTACTTC.

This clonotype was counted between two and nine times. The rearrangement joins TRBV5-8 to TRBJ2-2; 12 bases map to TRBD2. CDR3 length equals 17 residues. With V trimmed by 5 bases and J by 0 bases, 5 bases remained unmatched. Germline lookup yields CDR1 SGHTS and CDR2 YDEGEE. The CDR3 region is CASRPTSGGTNTGELFF. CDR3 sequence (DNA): TGTGCCAGCAGACCGACTAGCGGGGGAACGAACACCGGGGAGCTGTTTTTT.